The text below deals with one T cell receptor (beta chain). Its recognized antigen is unknown. Base qualities were left out, and no much larger clone turns up one base away. What this sample's treatment or condition label stands for: some 19 received Ad26.COV2.S at low or high dose, single or two shots; about 5 received placebo; per-sample allocation not given. Repertoires of vaccine and placebo recipients were sequenced from samples collected on day 63 after the first injection. Between 29 July and 7 August 2020, Cohort 1b enrolled approximately 26 adults aged 18-55 years at one site in Boston, USA. Ad26.COV2.S was a replication-incompetent adenovirus type 26 vector expressing a prefusion-stabilized SARS-CoV-2 spike protein from the original Wuhan strain. The sample belongs to a study of Ad26.COV2.S vaccination and SARS-CoV-2 variants (dated by TCRdb to 2020 to 2022). At the level of the whole study: Donors in the vaccine arm were drawn from COV1001, a multicentre, randomized, double-blind, placebo-controlled phase I-IIa trial testing Ad26.COV2.S in healthy adults. Ad26.COV2.S was given intramuscularly at 5x10^10 or 1x10^11 viral particles, as a single shot or as two shots 56 days apart. The specificity and breadth of SARS-CoV-2-reactive T cell receptors after Ad26.COV2.S vaccination were assessed by TCRbeta repertoire sequencing. A total of about 30 samples were included in the TCR-sequenced set, comprising roughly 19 Ad26.COV2.S vaccine recipients, 5 placebo recipients and 8 SARS-CoV-2 convalescent individuals. Participants in the trial were split at random into five groups of five each, receiving low-dose or high-dose Ad26.COV2.S once or twice, or else placebo on both occasions. Investigators remained blinded to trial group allocation during experiments and outcome assessment.

The immunoSEQ Assay was used to sequence TCRbeta CDR3 regions. After extraction, genomic DNA underwent amplification by bias-controlled multiplex PCR, followed by high-throughput sequencing. The published analysis was carried out like this. To quantify the absolute abundance of every unique TCRbeta CDR3 region, sequences were collapsed and filtered. T cell fraction was estimated by normalizing TCRbeta template counts to usable DNA, with usable DNA measured through amplification of reference genes found in all nucleated cells. Repertoire TCRs were annotated as SARS-CoV-2-specific by exact matching of V gene, CDR3 amino acid sequence and J gene to a known reactive TCR set. The reference SARS-CoV-2 TCR set was obtained from MIRA and was filtered for enrichment in COVID-19-positive ImmuneCODE repertoires, whereby public or cross-reactive TCRs were removed. Using the MIRA antigens, annotated TCRs were further analysed by specific ORF or by position within an ORF. Breadth was defined as the number of annotated unique rearrangements divided by the total number of unique productive rearrangements, and depth was defined as the summed frequency of the annotated unique rearrangements. Two-sided Wilcoxon rank-sum tests were applied when comparing TCR breadth between groups. Not all clones reach the TCRdb copy of this immuneACCESS table, which keeps in-frame sequences only. Checked studies attribute under half of the gap to unresolved V genes and leave the rest unexplained. V, J and clone size reflect that table, while D and trimming were determined from the DNA. The sample table holds about 220,000 clones, of which 85% to 90% were seen once. The ten largest make up about 10% of the sample.

The full study reports these points: After vaccination, substantial breadth of spike-specific CD8+ and CD4+ T cell responses was reported. Vaccine and placebo recipients had comparable non-spike TCR breadth, which fits with the vaccine containing only spike. Ad26.COV2.S recipients had higher spike-specific TCR breadth than placebo recipients (P = 0.0014). It was noted by the authors that total T cell responses may have been underestimated by the TCR breadth and depth analyses. Comparing responses between vaccine doses or regimens was not something the study was powered to do.

Including cysteine and phenylalanine, the CDR3 has 14 amino acids. Just the 42-base CDR3 DNA is kept, in frame starting at base 1. Deletion took 7 bases off V and 0 bases off J, with a span of 11 bases between the germline ends. As encoded in the germline V gene, CDR1 is SGHRS while CDR2 is YFSETQ. This TCR derives from a person aged 18-65 years who received the Ad26.COV2.S COVID-19 vaccine or a placebo. The sequence links TRBV5-1 to TRBJ1-3, with no D gene named confidently. Sequenced here: peripheral blood, sampled in a trial of Ad26.COV2.S vaccine versus placebo. The bases are TGCGCCAGCGGCGCCTCCAGCTCTGGAAACACCATATATTTT. Its amino acids are CASGASSSGNTIYF.